The clone carrying this T cell receptor beta chain has only a few counts. Its antigen is unidentified. Tagging with unique molecular identifiers was a feature of the TCR beta cDNA libraries. Each batch of about 0.95 to 11 million T cells produced 500,000 to 600,000 cDNA molecules. TCRdb reanalysed the PCR reads using MiXCR and keeps one entry per CDR3 protein. The sample consists of approximately 630,000 distinct CDR3 sequences, roughly three fifths of them appearing once. Germline assignment: CDR1 MNHEY and CDR2 SVGAGI. CDR3 size: 13 residues. V lost 5 bases and J 6 bases, leaving 13 bases between the germline ends. The data were taken from a study of post-analysis software for immune sequencing data. On the study more broadly: Recorded subtypes: relapsing-remitting, secondary progressive, progressive-relapsing; some patients unannotated. Study-wide results and caveats: Five or six TRBV segments were significantly more frequent in patients than in controls. TRBV5-6, TRBV5-1 and TRBV20-1 were among these segments. Strong co-clustering by F measure was seen for same-batch samples. Significantly lower normalized Chao1 diversity was seen in multiple sclerosis patients than in controls.

The TCR sequence derives from a girl aged 2 to 9 with multiple sclerosis. The source material was blood. The chain has TRBV6-5 and TRBJ1-2; D is possibly TRBD1 (5 bases). As DNA, the CDR3 is TGTGCCAGCAGTCCGGACACTGGGGATGGCTACACCTTC. This translates into CASSPDTGDGYTF.